This T cell receptor beta chain was sequenced during a study of cytomegalovirus exposure and HLA in healthy donors. PCR employed 60 Vbeta and 13 Jbeta primers. TCRdb keeps only in-frame clones here, not all; method: immunoSEQ multiplex PCR. The profile shows 150,000 to 200,000 clones, approximately 80% of them singletons. Germline CDR1 reads SGDLS; CDR2 reads YYNGEE. The V and J ends lost 3 bases and 0 bases, in that order; junction bases with no gene match: 6. The CDR3 length is 16 residues. In its sample, this clone was seen a few times. Its target is not known. Study-wide findings and caveats: Earlier analysis looked at TCR beta V segments, and most were productive about 87% or about 30% of the time. Later genetic work tied a missense DCLRE1C variant to beta-chain V and J trimming.

This sequence joins TRBV9 and TRBJ1-2; 9 nucleotides align to TRBD1. Sequenced: PBMCs. This receptor was obtained from a woman aged 30 to 39 in good health and CMV-seropositive. CDR3: CASSAGTGNANYGYTF. In DNA form, the CDR3 reads TGTGCCAGCAGCGCCGGGACAGGGAATGCTAACTATGGCTACACCTTC.